This entry is about one TCR beta chain. The target of this receptor is not known. No much larger clonotype is one base removed from it; base qualities were not supplied. To prepare the library, the immunoSEQ multiplex PCR assay was applied. The immuneACCESS repertoire file appears here via TCRdb, limited to in-frame rearrangements. These files lack a portion of the clones; in checked studies, under half of the deficit traces to unresolved V genes, and the cause of the others is not known. This sample gives approximately 93,000 clones in total; 94% of them show up just once. The ten largest account for 0.26% of the sample. These data belong to a study of technical replicates of blood from several donors (dated 2017 in TCRdb). The trim is 6 bases for V and 0 bases for J, with a gap of 12 bases between the germline ends. CDR1 and CDR2, looked up from the germline V gene, are MDHEN and SYDVKM. The CDR3 runs 15 amino acids, cysteine and phenylalanine included. CDR3 DNA only is kept here, 45 bases in frame from base 1.

This TCR came from a human donor in good health. The sample was T cells isolated from PBMCs. The sequence links TRBV28 to TRBJ1-5; a tentative D match to TRBD1 spans 5 bases. The CDR3: CASSRDNFSNQPQHF. The bases read TGTGCCAGCAGCAGGGATAACTTTAGCAATCAGCCCCAGCATTTT.